This entry describes one T cell receptor beta chain. In the study's own analysis: Amplification with reference gene primers provided the estimates of nucleated cell counts. Method: immunoSEQ multiplex PCR; TCRdb's copy keeps in-frame clones and lacks some. V and J calls and clone size are given by that table; D and trimming were obtained from the DNA. The sample includes some 200,000 clones, approximately 79% of them seen just once. The data are from a study of blood T cell repertoires in COVID-19. About the study: The United States, Italy and Spain provided the acute and convalescent COVID-19 samples. Nucleic acid was either cDNA or gDNA, and it came from T cells, B-cell-depleted T cells, or PBMCs.

The length of the CDR3 is 13 residues. V lost 4 bases to trimming and J lost 0 bases, with 8 bases between them. Per the germline V gene, CDR1 is SGHRS and CDR2 is YFSETQ. This clonotype originated in a man aged 25-45 years with active or convalescent COVID-19. The chain recombines TRBV5-1 with TRBJ2-7; D is unclear. Sequenced sample: peripheral blood. The CDR3 region has the DNA TGCGCCAGCAGCCAACAGTACTCCTACGAGCAGTACTTC. It encodes CASSQQYSYEQYF.